This T cell receptor beta chain comes out of a study of graft-versus-host responses after intestinal transplantation. Germline loops: CDR1 MGHRA, CDR2 YSYEKL. This CDR3 has 16 amino acids. J gave up 7 bases and V 0 bases, and 7 bases lay outside the gene matches. The method was immunoSEQ multiplex PCR; TCRdb's version includes in-frame clones alone and lacks a portion of them. The sample carries tens of thousands of clones, roughly 90% recorded once. This clone occurred once. Its matching antigen is unknown. The sample in question was unstimulated CD4+ T cells sorted from spleen or lymph node cells, obtained before intestinal transplant. This clonotype was sampled from a human donor who received an intestinal transplant. The rearrangement uses TRBV4-1 and TRBJ2-1; TRBD2 agrees at 9 bases. This CDR3 is CASSQEGRGGRNEQFF. The CDR3 nucleotides read TGCGCCAGCAGCCAAGAGGGGCGGGGGGGCCGGAATGAGCAGTTCTTC.